Listed below are T cell receptor beta chains from one sample, sequenced in a study of response to subunit inactivated influenza vaccine. In TCRdb, the RT-PCR reads were re-called with MiXCR into one record per CDR3 protein. The sample carries about 500,000 distinct CDR3 sequences, more than 15% recorded once. Sample: CD4+ T cells sorted from PBMCs, taken about 23 months after vaccination. The receptors were gathered from a man aged 50 to 69 who received an inactivated influenza vaccine. Both conserved end residues are part of each CDR3. A D gene is named only where the DNA matches it firmly. Clone size, where shown, is once, few, many, or a class for clones that have expanded.

V gene	clone size	D gene	J gene	CDR3 DNA	CDR3 protein
TRBV6-1	NA	NA	TRBJ2-7	TGTGCCAGCAGTGAAGCCTGGCGACAGGAATTGGGAGGATCCTACGAGCAGTACTTC	CASSEAWRQELGGSYEQYF
TRBV10-3	few	NA	TRBJ1-3	TGTGCCATCAGTGAGATGGGAGGGTCAGGAAACACCATATATTTT	CAISEMGGSGNTIYF
TRBV6-1	NA	NA	TRBJ2-7	TGTGCCAGCAGTAAACTACTGGCGGGGCCCTACGAGCAGTACTTC	CASSKLLAGPYEQYF
TRBV13	NA	NA	TRBJ2-2	TGTGCCAGCAGCCCCTGGGGGTCCGCGAACACCGGGGAGCTGTTTTTT	CASSPWGSANTGELFF
TRBV13	NA	NA	TRBJ1-5	TGTGCCAGCAGCAATAGGGGGGGTCCCCAGCATTTT	CASSNRGGPQHF
TRBV20-1	few	NA	TRBJ1-1	TGCAGTGAGTACAGGCAGAACACTGAAGCTTTCTTT	CSEYRQNTEAFF
TRBV3-1	few	NA	TRBJ2-3	TGTGCCAGCAGCCAAGATTTACAAGATACGCAGTATTTT	CASSQDLQDTQYF
TRBV7-2	few	TRBD2	TRBJ2-1	TGTGCCAGCAGCTTACCTGGCGGGGGGGCCAATGAGCAGTTCTTC	CASSLPGGGANEQFF
TRBV20-1	few	TRBD2	TRBJ2-3	TGCAGTGCTAGAGTCCCTAGCGGGGACACGCAGTATTTT	CSARVPSGDTQYF
TRBV7-2	NA	NA	TRBJ2-1	TGTGCCAGCAGCTTGGGGACAACGCAGTTCTTC	CASSLGTTQFF
TRBV3-1	NA	NA	TRBJ1-2	TGTGCCAGCAGAGGGACAAACGCTAACTATGGCTACACCTTC	CASRGTNANYGYTF
TRBV3-1	few	NA	TRBJ2-7	TGTGCCAGCAGCTTGGAGGGGGTAGGCGAGCAGTACTTC	CASSLEGVGEQYF
TRBV6-1	few	NA	TRBJ2-1	TGTGCCAGCAGCGGCGGGGACCCCTCCTACAATGAGCAGTTCTTC	CASSGGDPSYNEQFF
TRBV15	NA	NA	TRBJ2-1	TGTGCCACCAGCAGCCCTTGGGGTGAGCAGTTCTTC	CATSSPWGEQFF
TRBV21-1	NA	NA	TRBJ2-7	TGTGCCAGCAGCACGCGGAGGTACGAGCAGTACTTC	CASSTRRYEQYF
TRBV4-1	few	NA	TRBJ1-3	TGCGCCAGCAGTCAAACTCGGGCCGGAAACACCATATATTTT	CASSQTRAGNTIYF
TRBV29-1	many	NA	TRBJ2-4	TGCAGCGTTGCTCTACGACTAGCCAAAAACATTCAGTACTTC	CSVALRLAKNIQYF
TRBV4-3	few	NA	TRBJ2-6	TGTGCCAGCAGCCAAGTACTAAGTGGGGCCAACGTCCTGACTTTC	CASSQVLSGANVLTF
TRBV20-1	few	NA	TRBJ2-1	TGCAGTGCTCCGGGCCTATCCTACAATGAGCAGTTCTTC	CSAPGLSYNEQFF
TRBV3-1	NA	TRBD1	TRBJ2-1	TGTGCCAGCAGCCAAGGGGACAGGGGGCAGGAGCAGTTCTTC	CASSQGDRGQEQFF
TRBV12-3/TRBV12-4	many	TRBD1	TRBJ1-3	TGTGCCAGCAGCCCGACAGGGGCGTCTGGAAACACCATATATTTT	CASSPTGASGNTIYF
TRBV3-1	few	NA	TRBJ2-1	TGTGCCAGCAGCCAAGATAGGGTCGGGGGTCTGAATGAGCAGTTCTTC	CASSQDRVGGLNEQFF
TRBV5-1	NA	TRBD1	TRBJ1-2	TGCGCCAGCGCTGATTTACAGGGGGCCTATGGCTACACCTTC	CASADLQGAYGYTF
TRBV27	NA	NA	TRBJ1-1	TGTGCCAGCAGACCATACAGGGTTGAAGCTTTCTTT	CASRPYRVEAFF
TRBV2	once	TRBD1	TRBJ1-5	TGTGCCAGCGAGGGACAGGGCGAACAGCCCCAGCATTTT	CASEGQGEQPQHF